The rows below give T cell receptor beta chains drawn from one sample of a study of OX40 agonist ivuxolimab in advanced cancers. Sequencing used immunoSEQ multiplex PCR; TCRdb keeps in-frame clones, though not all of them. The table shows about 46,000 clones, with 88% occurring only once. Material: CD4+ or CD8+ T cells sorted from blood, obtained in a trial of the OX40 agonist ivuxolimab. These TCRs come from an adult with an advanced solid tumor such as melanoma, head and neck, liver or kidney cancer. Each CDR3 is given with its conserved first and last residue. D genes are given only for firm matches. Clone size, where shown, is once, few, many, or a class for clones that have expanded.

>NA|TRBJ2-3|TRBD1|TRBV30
CAWSVQGEDTQYF
TGTGCCTGGAGTGTACAGGGGGAAGATACGCAGTATTTT
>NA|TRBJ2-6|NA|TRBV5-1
CASSRGQTSGANVLTF
TGCGCCAGCAGTCGTGGACAGACCTCTGGGGCCAACGTCCTGACTTTC
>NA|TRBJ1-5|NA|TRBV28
CASLGGRGSQPQHF
TGTGCCAGCCTCGGGGGGCGGGGATCTCAGCCCCAGCATTTT
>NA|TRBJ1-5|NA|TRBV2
CASSGTVRNQPQHF
TGTGCCAGCAGTGGGACAGTACGGAATCAGCCCCAGCATTTT
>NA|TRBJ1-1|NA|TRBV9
CASSDGRLGYTEAFF
TGTGCCAGCAGCGACGGGAGATTAGGGTACACTGAAGCTTTCTTT
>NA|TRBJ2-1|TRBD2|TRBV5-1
CASSSSGTSYNEQFF
TGCGCCAGCAGTTCTAGCGGGACCTCCTACAATGAGCAGTTCTTC
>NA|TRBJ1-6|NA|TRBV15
CATSRDHEGSNLHF
TGTGCCACCAGCAGAGATCACGAGGGAAGCAACCTCCACTTT
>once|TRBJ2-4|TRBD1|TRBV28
CASSLSGGNIQYF
TGTGCCAGCAGTCTCTCAGGGGGAAACATTCAGTACTTC
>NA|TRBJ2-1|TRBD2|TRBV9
CASSVAAGGHEQFF
TGTGCCAGCAGCGTAGCTGCGGGGGGGCATGAGCAGTTCTTC
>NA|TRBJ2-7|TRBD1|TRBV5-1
CASSMTGIDYEQYF
TGCGCCAGCAGCATGACAGGGATCGACTACGAGCAGTACTTC
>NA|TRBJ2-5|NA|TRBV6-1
CASSGSRGRQETQYF
TGTGCCAGCAGTGGTAGTCGGGGACGGCAAGAGACCCAGTACTTC
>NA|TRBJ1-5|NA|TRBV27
CASSLFAGEYNQPQHF
TGTGCCAGCAGTTTATTCGCAGGGGAGTACAATCAGCCCCAGCATTTT
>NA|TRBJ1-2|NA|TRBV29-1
CSLGRDYGYTF
TGCAGCCTGGGGAGGGACTATGGCTACACCTTC
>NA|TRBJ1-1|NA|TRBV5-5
CASSRSQVNTEAFF
TGTGCCAGCAGTCGATCTCAGGTTAACACTGAAGCTTTCTTT
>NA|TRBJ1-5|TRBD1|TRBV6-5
CASSPLDRDNQPQHF
TGTGCCAGCAGTCCCCTCGACAGGGACAATCAGCCCCAGCATTTT
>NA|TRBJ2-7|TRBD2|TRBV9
CASSVTPGLAGRSAEQYF
TGTGCCAGCAGCGTGACGCCGGGACTAGCGGGAAGGAGTGCCGAGCAGTACTTC
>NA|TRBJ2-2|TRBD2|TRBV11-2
CASSTTSGANTGELFF
TGTGCCAGCAGTACGACTAGCGGAGCGAACACCGGGGAGCTGTTTTTT
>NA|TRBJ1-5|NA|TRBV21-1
CASSRGQGGNQPQHF
TGTGCCAGCAGCAGGGGACAGGGCGGCAATCAGCCCCAGCATTTT
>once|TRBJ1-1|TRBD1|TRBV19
CASSITGAANTEAFF
TGTGCCAGTAGTATAACAGGGGCCGCGAACACTGAAGCTTTCTTT
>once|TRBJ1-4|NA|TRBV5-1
CASSLRGTNEKLFF
TGCGCCAGCAGCTTGAGAGGGACTAATGAAAAACTGTTTTTT
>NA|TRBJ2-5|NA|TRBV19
CASSFGRSQETQYF
TGTGCCAGTAGTTTCGGACGGTCCCAAGAGACCCAGTACTTC
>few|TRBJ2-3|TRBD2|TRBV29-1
CSVEQVEAGGLFGITDTQYF
TGCAGCGTTGAACAGGTGGAAGCGGGGGGGCTTTTCGGGATCACAGATACGCAGTATTTT
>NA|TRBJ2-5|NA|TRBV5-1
CASRRRQKETQYF
TGCGCCAGCAGACGTCGACAGAAAGAGACCCAGTACTTC
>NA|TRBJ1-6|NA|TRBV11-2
CASGAGMNSPLHF
TGTGCCAGCGGGGCAGGGATGAATTCACCCCTCCACTTT
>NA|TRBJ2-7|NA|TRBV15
CATSRDPGFSYEQYF
TGTGCCACCAGCAGAGATCCTGGTTTTTCCTACGAGCAGTACTTC
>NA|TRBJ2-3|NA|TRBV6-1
CASSSDSTDTQYF
TGTGCCAGCAGTTCTGACAGCACAGATACGCAGTATTTT
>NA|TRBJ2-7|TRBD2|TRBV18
CASSRDLAGELYEQYF
TGTGCCAGCTCACGGGATCTAGCGGGAGAACTGTACGAGCAGTACTTC
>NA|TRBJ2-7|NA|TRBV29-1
CSVEAVAGESDEQYF
TGCAGCGTGGAAGCCGTGGCAGGGGAAAGCGACGAGCAGTACTTC
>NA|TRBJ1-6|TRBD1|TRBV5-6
CASSFGQGWYNSPLHF
TGTGCCAGCAGCTTTGGACAGGGCTGGTATAATTCACCCCTCCACTTT
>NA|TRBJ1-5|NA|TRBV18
CASSPMDRNQPQHF
TGTGCCAGCTCACCGATGGACAGAAATCAGCCCCAGCATTTT
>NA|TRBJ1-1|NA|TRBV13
CASSSRDIVEAFF
TGTGCCAGCAGCAGCCGGGACATAGTTGAAGCTTTCTTT
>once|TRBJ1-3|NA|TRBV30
CAWSFDTGNTIYF
TGTGCCTGGAGTTTCGATACTGGAAACACCATATATTTT
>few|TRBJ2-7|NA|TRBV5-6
CASSYIQLWTEDEQYF
TGTGCCAGCAGTTATATCCAACTATGGACGGAGGACGAGCAGTACTTC
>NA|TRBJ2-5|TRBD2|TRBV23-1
CASSQSTGGQTQYF
TGCGCCAGCAGTCAATCGACGGGGGGGCAGACCCAGTACTTC
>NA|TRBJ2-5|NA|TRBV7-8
CASSLAAGGQETQYF
TGTGCCAGCAGCTTAGCGGCAGGAGGACAAGAGACCCAGTACTTC
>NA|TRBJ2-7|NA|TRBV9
CASSVAPSVYEQYF
TGTGCCAGCAGCGTAGCCCCTTCCGTCTACGAGCAGTACTTC
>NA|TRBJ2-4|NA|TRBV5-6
CASRRERGRGHSSKNIQYF
TGTGCCAGCAGAAGAGAGAGAGGACGGGGCCATTCGTCCAAAAACATTCAGTACTTC
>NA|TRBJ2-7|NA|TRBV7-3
CASSLGPRGEQYF
TGTGCCAGCAGCTTAGGGCCACGGGGCGAGCAGTACTTC
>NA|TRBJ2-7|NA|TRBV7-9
CASRRAEGEQYF
TGTGCCAGCAGACGGGCAGAAGGAGAGCAGTACTTC
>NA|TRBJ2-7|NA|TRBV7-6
CASSLGDLSRRRRWWEQYF
TGTGCCAGCAGCTTAGGGGACCTTTCACGTAGGAGGCGCTGGTGGGAGCAGTACTTC
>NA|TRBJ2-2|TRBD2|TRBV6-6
CAGEKTSGGPGELFF
TGTGCCGGAGAAAAGACTAGCGGGGGCCCCGGGGAGCTGTTTTTT
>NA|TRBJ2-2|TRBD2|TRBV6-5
CASSSGGRTGELFF
TGTGCCAGCAGTTCCGGGGGGAGAACCGGGGAGCTGTTTTTT
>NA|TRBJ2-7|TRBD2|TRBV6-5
CASSQTSEGEQYF
TGTGCCAGCAGCCAAACTAGCGAGGGCGAGCAGTACTTC
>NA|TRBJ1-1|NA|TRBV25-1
CASSRNTEAFF
TGTGCCAGCTCGAGGAACACTGAAGCTTTCTTT
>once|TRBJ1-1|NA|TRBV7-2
CASSLGAAGFTEAFF
TGTGCCAGCAGCTTAGGGGCGGCCGGATTCACTGAAGCTTTCTTT
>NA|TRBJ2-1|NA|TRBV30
CAWSVRGGLGNEQFF
TGTGCCTGGAGTGTACGCGGGGGCCTCGGTAATGAGCAGTTCTTC
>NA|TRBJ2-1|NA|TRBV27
CASSFAGSNEQFF
TGTGCCAGCAGTTTCGCGGGAAGCAATGAGCAGTTCTTC
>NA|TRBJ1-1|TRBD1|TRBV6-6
CASRDREGPTEAFF
TGTGCCAGCCGGGACAGGGAGGGCCCAACTGAAGCTTTCTTT
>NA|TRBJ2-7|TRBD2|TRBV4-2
CASSREREGLYEQYF
TGTGCCAGCAGCCGAGAGCGGGAGGGCCTTTACGAGCAGTACTTC